Following are 23 T cell receptor beta chains from one sample sequenced in a study of beta chain features in type 1 diabetes. The whole isolated RNA underwent reverse transcription, so sequencing captured expressed TCRB transcripts. The assay was immunoSEQ multiplex PCR, and TCRdb's table has in-frame clones only and misses some. The table includes about 360,000 clones, around 12% detected once. Source material: naive CD4+ T cells from blood. The source of these receptors is a man aged 18 to 29 in good health.

Here the CDR3 reads CAWRGAGGHQPQHF. In DNA, the CDR3 is TGTGCCTGGAGGGGGGCAGGGGGGCATCAGCCCCAGCATTTT. This chain connects TRBV30 to TRBJ1-5; 7 bases line up with TRBD1. Germline lookup yields CDR1 GTSNPN and CDR2 SVGIG (reference sequence). This CDR3 contains 14 residues. Losses at the gene ends were 3 bases for V and 5 bases for J; bases not matched to a gene: 7.

The genes are TRBV30 and TRBJ1-1; D unresolved. Trimming removed 2 bases at V and 3 bases at J, with 10 bases between. The CDR3 contains 13 residues. The V gene's germline CDR1 is GTSNPN and CDR2 SVGIG (reference sequence). The CDR3 loop is CAWSRGKDTEAFF. In DNA, the CDR3 is TGTGCCTGGAGTCGGGGTAAGGACACTGAAGCTTTCTTT.

This chain connects TRBV4-3 to TRBJ2-7; TRBD2 agrees at 10 bases. This CDR3 has 17 residues. The germline CDR1 and CDR2 sequences are LGHNA and YSLEER. J was trimmed by 7 bases and V by 3 bases; bases with no gene match: 15. The CDR3 here is CASSQDPGLAGVSEQYF. The CDR3, as DNA: TGCGCCAGCAGCCAGGATCCGGGGCTAGCGGGAGTGAGTGAGCAGTACTTC.

The V gene is TRBV28, the J gene TRBJ2-7, with TRBD1 identical over 9 bases. From germline, CDR1 is MDHEN and CDR2 SYDVKM. The CDR3 length is 15 residues. V was clipped by 2 bases and J by 1 base; unmatched bases: 3. CDR3 region: CASSLTGGASYEQYF. The CDR3 nucleotides are TGTGCCAGCAGTTTAACAGGGGGCGCATCCTACGAGCAGTACTTC.

This chain connects TRBV2 to TRBJ2-7; D uncertain. The CDR3 covers 11 residues. V lost 4 bases and J 5 bases, leaving 6 bases between the germline ends. Germline CDR1 SNHLY, CDR2 FYNNEI. CDR3 residues: CASSVVNEQYF. The CDR3 DNA reads TGTGCCAGCAGTGTTGTTAACGAGCAGTACTTC.

This clone was seen more than once but under ten times. The chain links TRBV7-2 to TRBJ2-7, with 11 bases lining up with TRBD2. Germline CDR1 reads SGHTA; CDR2 reads FQGNSA. After removal of 5 bases from V and 2 bases from J, the junction contained 5 bases not matched to a gene. This CDR3 is built from 15 residues. CDR3 coding DNA: TGTGCCAGCAGCGAGGGACTAGCGGTACCCTACGAGCAGTACTTC. It specifies CASSEGLAVPYEQYF.

This clone was recorded a few times. CDR3 amino acids: CASSLNQEAQYF. The CDR3 DNA sequence: TGTGCCAGCAGCCTAAACCAGGAGGCGCAGTATTTT. The rearrangement joins TRBV7-9 to TRBJ2-3; D might be TRBD2 (5 bases). Germline assignment: CDR1 SEHNR and CDR2 FQNEAQ (reference sequence). There are 12 residues in the CDR3. V shed 5 bases and J shed 10 bases, with 13 bases lying between them. The variable domain in full, completed from reference TRBV7-9 and TRBJ2-3, reads DTGVSQNPRHKITKRGQNVTFRCDPISEHNRLYWYRQTLGQGPEFLTYFQNEAQLEKSRLLSDRFSAERPKGSFSTLEIQRTEQGDSAMYLCASSLNQEAQYFGPGTRLTVL.

This clone turned up a few times. This chain uses TRBV28 with TRBJ2-2; D call uncertain. The CDR3 spans 15 residues. Trimming took 6 bases from V and 2 from J, leaving 13 bases between them. Germline assignment: CDR1 MDHEN and CDR2 SYDVKM. The CDR3 DNA is TGTGCCAGCAGCCCCCCATTCCTAAACACCGGGGAGCTGTTTTTT. The encoded protein is CASSPPFLNTGELFF.

The chain links TRBV6-5 to TRBJ2-5; a weak D match, TRBD1 (6 bases). Gene TRBJ2-7 matches the end of the DNA better, so the J call may be wrong. CDR1 and CDR2 from the germline V gene are MNHEY and SVGAGI. The CDR3 is made up of 14 amino acids. Here the CDR3 reads CASSYQAGDYEQYF. CDR3 bases: TGTGCCAGCAGTTACCAGGCAGGGGATTACGAGCAGTACTTC.

This chain links TRBV4-3 with TRBJ2-5; 14 bases agree with TRBD2. V shed 1 base, J shed 4 bases, and the junction held 5 bases outside the gene matches. Germline V gene sequence: CDR1 LGHNA, CDR2 YSLEER. This CDR3 contains 17 residues. CDR3: CASSQGTSGGRPETQYF. The CDR3 DNA reads as TGCGCCAGCAGCCAAGGGACTAGCGGGGGGCGCCCAGAGACCCAGTACTTC.

J is TRBJ2-2 and V is TRBV7-9; D remains ambiguous. V lost 3 bases, J lost 4 bases, and 9 bases lay in between. The CDR3 is 14 amino acids. Germline CDR1 and CDR2: SEHNR and FQNEAQ (reference sequence). CDR3 DNA sequence: TGTGCCAGCAGCTTCCCCGTAGTCACCGGGGAGCTGTTTTTT. Amino acids: CASSFPVVTGELFF.

The gene calls are TRBV7-2 and TRBJ2-7; the match to TRBD2 covers 8 bases. After removal of 6 bases from V and 4 bases from J, the junction contained 8 bases not matched to a gene. Per germline, CDR1 SGHTA and CDR2 FQGNSA. The CDR3 has 14 residues. CDR3: CASSYGTRRYEQYF. CDR3 sequence (DNA): TGTGCCAGCAGTTATGGGACTAGGAGGTACGAGCAGTACTTC.

This chain joins TRBV6-5 and TRBJ2-1; D is possibly TRBD2 (6 bases). The CDR3 sequence is 15 residues long. The V end was cut by 8 bases, the J end by 0 bases, with 14 bases between. Germline loops: CDR1 MNHEY, CDR2 SVGAGI. The CDR3 nucleotides read TGTGCCAGCGGCCGGGACTCGAGCTCCTACAATGAGCAGTTCTTC. Translation: CASGRDSSSYNEQFF.

The chain links TRBV28 to TRBJ1-2; a weak D match, TRBD1 (5 bases). Germline-derived CDR1 and CDR2 are MDHEN and SYDVKM. The CDR3 spans 18 residues. V lost 6 bases and J 8 bases, leaving 31 bases between the germline ends. CDR3 in amino acids: CASSYISGQGSFGRGYTF. The DNA for the CDR3 is TGTGCCAGCAGCTACATATCGGGCCAGGGCTCCTTCGGGCGCGGCTACACCTTC.

This clone has more than one count but fewer than ten. The chain couples TRBV6-5 to TRBJ2-7, with 12 bases lining up with TRBD2. The CDR3 contains 15 residues. V lost 6 bases, J lost 1 base, and 4 bases stayed unmatched. CDR1 is MNHEY and CDR2 is SVGAGI in the germline V gene. CDR3 sequence reads: CASSLAGGNSYEQYF. The CDR3 DNA sequence: TGTGCCAGCAGCCTAGCGGGGGGGAATTCCTACGAGCAGTACTTC.

This rearrangement joins TRBV4-3 to TRBJ2-1; D not resolved. Germline values: CDR1 LGHNA, CDR2 YSLEER. The CDR3 consists of 15 residues. Trimming shortened V by 0 bases and J by 10 bases, and 16 bases separated the two germline ends. The CDR3: CASSQEAGSPREQFF. The CDR3 bases are TGCGCCAGCAGCCAAGAAGCCGGGTCCCCTCGGGAGCAGTTCTTC.

V is TRBV4-3 and J is TRBJ2-1; 9 bases match TRBD1. The CDR3 totals 14 residues. From germline, CDR1 is LGHNA and CDR2 YSLEER. V trimming: 4 bases; J trimming: 8 bases; junction bases outside the gene matches: 6. CDR3 DNA sequence: TGCGCCAGCAGCCTGAGCCGGGACAGGGATGAGCAGTTCTTC. Amino acids: CASSLSRDRDEQFF.

The sample holds a few counts of this clone. The rearrangement joins TRBV18 to TRBJ1-4, with D tentatively TRBD1 (6 bases). The germline gives CDR1 KGHSH, CDR2 LQKENI. V was trimmed by 6 bases and J by 4 bases, leaving 12 bases between them. CDR3 length equals 14 residues. The chain's CDR3 is CASSYREYNEKLFF. CDR3 DNA: TGTGCCAGCTCGTACAGGGAGTATAATGAAAAACTGTTTTTT.

This clone was observed a single time. This chain uses TRBV4-1 with TRBJ2-1, with 9 bases that match TRBD1. The CDR3 has 16 amino acids. Germline lookup yields CDR1 MGHRA and CDR2 YSYEKL. V lost 1 base to trimming and J lost 4 bases; unmatched junction nucleotides: 5. The CDR3 protein is CASSQGPTGGYNEQFF. CDR3 nucleotides: TGCGCCAGCAGCCAAGGCCCGACAGGGGGGTACAATGAGCAGTTCTTC.

The rearrangement joins TRBV7-6 to TRBJ2-2; D is uncertain. From germline, CDR1 is SGHVS and CDR2 FNYEAQ. The ends were cut back, 2 bases at V and 7 bases at J, with 11 bases in the middle. This CDR3 is built from 14 residues. The CDR3 DNA follows: TGTGCCAGCAGCTTATATAATACTGGCGGGGAGCTGTTTTTT. Protein: CASSLYNTGGELFF.

The CDR3 here is CASSWGQNYNEQFF. CDR3 in DNA: TGCGCCAGCAGCTGGGGACAGAACTACAATGAGCAGTTCTTC. The genes are TRBV5-1 and TRBJ2-1; 7 nucleotides line up with TRBD1. V shed 3 bases and J 3 bases; nucleotides not matched to a gene: 3. CDR3 size: 14 residues. Germline-derived CDR1 and CDR2 are SGHRS and YFSETQ.

The J gene is TRBJ2-5, the V gene TRBV5-1; D not certain. CDR1 SGHRS and CDR2 YFSETQ come from the germline V gene. V dropped 0 bases and J dropped 0 bases, with 9 bases sitting between them. The CDR3 consists of 15 residues. CDR3 sequence (DNA): TGCGCCAGCAGCTTGGGGTTTAGAGACCAAGAGACCCAGTACTTC. Its translation: CASSLGFRDQETQYF.

The chain recombines TRBV15 with TRBJ2-5, with 8 bases aligning to TRBD2. Germline V gene sequence: CDR1 LNHNV, CDR2 YYDKDF (reference sequence). The V and J ends lost 0 bases and 4 bases, in that order; junction bases with no gene match: 10. This CDR3 region has 17 residues. The CDR3 nucleotides read TGTGCCACCAGCAGAGATCTTGCAGCGGGAGAACGAGAGACCCAGTACTTC. Translation: CATSRDLAAGERETQYF.